This T cell receptor (beta chain) was documented in a study of shared clonotypes between healthy human individuals. Adult donors, all healthy and HIV-negative, had no recent acute infections or vaccinations. Measured with immunoSEQ multiplex PCR; TCRdb has only the in-frame clones, and not every one. This sample yields 2.3 million or so clones, of which over 90% are seen a single time; 0.39% belongs to the top ten. Germline V gene sequence: CDR1 SGHTA, CDR2 FQGTGA. This CDR3 is built from 16 residues. Trimming took 0 bases from V and 5 from J, leaving 16 bases between them. The receptor's source is a man between 18 and 29 years old in good health. Some clones in this sample may be carry-over from other donors' samples. Sequenced material: naive CD4+ T cells from PBMCs. Subset described: CD45RA+ positively selected. The chain links TRBV7-3 to TRBJ1-1, with D possibly matching TRBD1 (5 bases). The CDR3 region is CASSLTRTAGTTEAFF. The CDR3 nucleotides read TGTGCCAGCAGCTTAACGCGGACCGCAGGGACGACTGAAGCTTTCTTT.